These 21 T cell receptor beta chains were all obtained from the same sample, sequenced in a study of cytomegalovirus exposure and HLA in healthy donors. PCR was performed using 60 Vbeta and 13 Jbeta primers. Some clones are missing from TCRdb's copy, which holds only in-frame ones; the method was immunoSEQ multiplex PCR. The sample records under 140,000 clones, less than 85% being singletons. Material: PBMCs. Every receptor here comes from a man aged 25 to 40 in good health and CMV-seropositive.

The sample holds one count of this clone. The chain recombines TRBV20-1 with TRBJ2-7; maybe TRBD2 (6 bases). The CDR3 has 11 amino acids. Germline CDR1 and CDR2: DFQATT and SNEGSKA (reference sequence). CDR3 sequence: CSAGEAYEQYF. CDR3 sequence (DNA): TGCAGCGCCGGGGAGGCCTACGAGCAGTACTTC.

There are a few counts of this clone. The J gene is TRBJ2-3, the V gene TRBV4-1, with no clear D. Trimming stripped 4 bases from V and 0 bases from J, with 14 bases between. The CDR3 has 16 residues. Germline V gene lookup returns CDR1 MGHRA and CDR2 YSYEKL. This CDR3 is CASSRLSPYSTDTQYF. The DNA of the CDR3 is TGCGCCAGCAGCCGCCTATCCCCTTATAGCACAGATACGCAGTATTTT.

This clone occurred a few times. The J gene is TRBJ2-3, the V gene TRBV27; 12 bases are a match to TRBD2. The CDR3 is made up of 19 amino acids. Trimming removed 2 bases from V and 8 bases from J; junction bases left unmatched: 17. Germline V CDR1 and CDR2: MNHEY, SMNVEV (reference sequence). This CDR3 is CASSLMPPTSGGLSGTQYF. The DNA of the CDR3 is TGTGCCAGCAGTTTAATGCCCCCGACTAGCGGGGGACTTAGCGGTACGCAGTATTTT.

CDR3 bases: TGTGCCAGAAGCTTGGGACAGAGATTGAACTATGGCTACACCTTC. Encoded protein: CARSLGQRLNYGYTF. This chain connects TRBV5-3 to TRBJ1-2, with D possibly being TRBD1 (5 bases). TRBV5-3 falls under the ORF class, with uncertain function. The CDR3 sequence is 15 residues long. Trimming shortened V by 0 bases and J by 2 bases, and 11 bases separated the two germline ends.

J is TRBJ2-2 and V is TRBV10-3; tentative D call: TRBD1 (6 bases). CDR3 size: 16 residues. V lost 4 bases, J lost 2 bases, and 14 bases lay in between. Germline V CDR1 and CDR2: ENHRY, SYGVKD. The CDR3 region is CAISGRGQTNTGELFF. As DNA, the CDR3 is TGTGCCATCAGTGGCCGAGGACAGACAAACACCGGGGAGCTGTTTTTT.

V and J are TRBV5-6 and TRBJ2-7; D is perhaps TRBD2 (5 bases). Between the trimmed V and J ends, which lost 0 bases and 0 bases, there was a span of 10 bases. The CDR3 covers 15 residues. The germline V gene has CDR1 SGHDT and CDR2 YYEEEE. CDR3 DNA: TGTGCCAGCAGCTTGGCCGGAGGATTCTCCTACGAGCAGTACTTC. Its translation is CASSLAGGFSYEQYF.

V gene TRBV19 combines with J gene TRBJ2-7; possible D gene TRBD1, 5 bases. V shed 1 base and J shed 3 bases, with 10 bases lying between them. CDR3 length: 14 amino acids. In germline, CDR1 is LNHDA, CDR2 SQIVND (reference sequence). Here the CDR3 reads CASSIGQGHYEQYF. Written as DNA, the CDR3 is TGTGCCAGTAGTATAGGGCAGGGCCACTACGAGCAGTACTTC.

The chain's CDR3 is CASSTGQLMNTEAFF. For the CDR3, the DNA is TGTGCCAGCAGTACGGGACAGCTTATGAACACTGAAGCTTTCTTT. This chain uses TRBV6-1 with TRBJ1-1; 7 bases match TRBD1. CDR3 size: 15 residues. Germline values: CDR1 MNHNS, CDR2 SASEGT. Losses at the gene ends were 5 bases for V and 0 bases for J; bases not matched to a gene: 6.

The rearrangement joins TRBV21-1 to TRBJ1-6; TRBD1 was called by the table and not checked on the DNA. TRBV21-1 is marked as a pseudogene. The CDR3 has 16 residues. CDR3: CASSPRGPNYNSPLHF. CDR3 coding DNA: TGTGCCAGCAGCCCCAGGGGCCCGAACTATAATTCACCCCTCCACTTT.

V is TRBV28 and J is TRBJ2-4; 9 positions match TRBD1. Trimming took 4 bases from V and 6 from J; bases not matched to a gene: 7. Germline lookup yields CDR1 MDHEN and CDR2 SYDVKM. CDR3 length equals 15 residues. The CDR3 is CASSSWGDRVNIQYF. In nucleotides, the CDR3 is TGTGCCAGCAGTTCATGGGGGGACAGGGTAAACATTCAGTACTTC.

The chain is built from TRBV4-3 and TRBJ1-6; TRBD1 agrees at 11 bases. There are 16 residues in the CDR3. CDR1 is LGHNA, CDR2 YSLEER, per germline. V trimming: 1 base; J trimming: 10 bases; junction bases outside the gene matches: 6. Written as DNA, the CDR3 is TGCGCCAGCAGCCAAGGATATGGACAGGGGGCCTCACCCCTCCACTTT. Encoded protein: CASSQGYGQGASPLHF.

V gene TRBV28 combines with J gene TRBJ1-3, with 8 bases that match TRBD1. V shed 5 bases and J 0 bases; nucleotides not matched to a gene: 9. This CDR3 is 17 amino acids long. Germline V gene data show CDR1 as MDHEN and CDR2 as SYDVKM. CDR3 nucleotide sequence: TGTGCCAGCAGTCTCGCGACAGGGGCTAGCTCTGGAAACACCATATATTTT. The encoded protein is CASSLATGASSGNTIYF.

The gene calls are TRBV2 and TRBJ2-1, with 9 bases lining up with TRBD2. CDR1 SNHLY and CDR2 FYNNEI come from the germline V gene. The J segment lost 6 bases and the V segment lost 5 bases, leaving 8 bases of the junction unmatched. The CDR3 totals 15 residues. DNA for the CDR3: TGTGCCAGCAGTTACGGTAGCGGGGGCCGCAATGAGCAGTTCTTC. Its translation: CASSYGSGGRNEQFF.

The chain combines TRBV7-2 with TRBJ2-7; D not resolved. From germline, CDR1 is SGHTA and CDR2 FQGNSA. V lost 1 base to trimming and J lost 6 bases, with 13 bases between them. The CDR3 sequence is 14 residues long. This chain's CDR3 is CASSLGPPSAEQYF. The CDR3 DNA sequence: TGTGCCAGCAGCTTAGGGCCACCATCCGCCGAGCAGTACTTC. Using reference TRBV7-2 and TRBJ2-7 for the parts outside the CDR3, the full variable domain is GAGVSQSPSNKVTEKGKDVELRCDPISGHTALYWYRQSLGQGLEFLIYFQGNSAPDKSGLPSDRFSAERTGGSVSTLTIQRTQQEDSAVYLCASSLGPPSAEQYFGPGTRLTVT.

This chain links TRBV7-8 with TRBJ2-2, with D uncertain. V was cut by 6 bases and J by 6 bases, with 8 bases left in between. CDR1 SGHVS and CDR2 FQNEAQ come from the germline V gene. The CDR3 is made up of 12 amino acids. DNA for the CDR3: TGTGCCAGCAGGCCTGGGCCCGGGGAGCTGTTTTTT. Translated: CASRPGPGELFF.

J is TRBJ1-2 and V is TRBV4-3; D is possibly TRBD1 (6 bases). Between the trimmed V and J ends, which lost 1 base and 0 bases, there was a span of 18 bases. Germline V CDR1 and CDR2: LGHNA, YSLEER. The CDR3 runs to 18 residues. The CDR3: CASSQGGRGTGSNYGYTF. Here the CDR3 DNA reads TGCGCCAGCAGCCAAGGGGGCCGTGGAACAGGGTCTAACTATGGCTACACCTTC.

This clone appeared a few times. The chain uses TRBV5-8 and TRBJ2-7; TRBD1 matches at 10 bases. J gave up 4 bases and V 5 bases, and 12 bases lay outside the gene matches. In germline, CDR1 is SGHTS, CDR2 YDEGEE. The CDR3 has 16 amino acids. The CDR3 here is CASRRGVGQGVYEQYF. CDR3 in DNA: TGTGCCAGCAGAAGGGGAGTCGGACAGGGGGTTTACGAGCAGTACTTC.

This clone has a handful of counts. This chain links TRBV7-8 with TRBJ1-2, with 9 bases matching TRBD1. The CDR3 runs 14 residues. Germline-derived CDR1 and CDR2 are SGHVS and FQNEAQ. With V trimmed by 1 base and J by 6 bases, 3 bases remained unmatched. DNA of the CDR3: TGTGCCAGCAGCTTAGACAGGGGGCAGAATGGCTACACCTTC. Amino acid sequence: CASSLDRGQNGYTF.

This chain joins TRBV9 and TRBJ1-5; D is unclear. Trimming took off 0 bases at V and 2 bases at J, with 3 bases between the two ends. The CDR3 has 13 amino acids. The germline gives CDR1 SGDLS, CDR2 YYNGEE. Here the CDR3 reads CASSVGRNQPQHF. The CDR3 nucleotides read TGTGCCAGCAGCGTAGGGCGCAATCAGCCCCAGCATTTT.

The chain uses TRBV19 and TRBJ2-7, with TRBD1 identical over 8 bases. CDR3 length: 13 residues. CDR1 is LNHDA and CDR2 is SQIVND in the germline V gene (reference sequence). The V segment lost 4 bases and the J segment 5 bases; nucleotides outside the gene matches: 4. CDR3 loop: CASSTDRVNEQYF. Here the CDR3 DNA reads TGTGCCAGTAGTACGGACAGGGTTAACGAGCAGTACTTC.

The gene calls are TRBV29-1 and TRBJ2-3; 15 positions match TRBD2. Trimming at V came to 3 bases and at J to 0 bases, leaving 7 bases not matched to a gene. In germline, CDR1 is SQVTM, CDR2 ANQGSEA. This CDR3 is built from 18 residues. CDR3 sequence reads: CSVDGLAGGLGSTDTQYF. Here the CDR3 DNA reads TGCAGCGTTGACGGACTAGCGGGGGGGCTGGGAAGCACAGATACGCAGTATTTT.